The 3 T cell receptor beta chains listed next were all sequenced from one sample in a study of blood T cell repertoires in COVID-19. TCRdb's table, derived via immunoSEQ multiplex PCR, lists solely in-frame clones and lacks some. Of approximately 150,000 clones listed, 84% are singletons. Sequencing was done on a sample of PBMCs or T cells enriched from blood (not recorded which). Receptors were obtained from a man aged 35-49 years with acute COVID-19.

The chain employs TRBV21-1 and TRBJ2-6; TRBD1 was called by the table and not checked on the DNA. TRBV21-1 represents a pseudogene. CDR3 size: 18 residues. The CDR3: CASSKEWDNPSGANVLTF. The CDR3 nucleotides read TGTGCCAGCAGCAAAGAGTGGGACAACCCATCCGGGGCCAACGTCCTGACTTTC.

CDR3 nucleotides: TGTGCCACGGGACTGGGGGGCACAGGGGGAGGCTACACCTTC. Residues: CATGLGGTGGGYTF. This sequence joins TRBV7-9 and TRBJ1-2; 8 bases line up with TRBD1. Losses at the gene ends were 10 bases for V and 8 bases for J; bases not matched to a gene: 15. Germline values: CDR1 SEHNR, CDR2 FQNEAQ (reference sequence). There are 14 residues in the CDR3. Together with reference TRBV7-9 and TRBJ1-2, the CDR3 gives the full variable domain: DTGVSQNPRHKITKRGQNVTFRCDPISEHNRLYWYRQTLGQGPEFLTYFQNEAQLEKSRLLSDRFSAERPKGSFSTLEIQRTEQGDSAMYLCATGLGGTGGGYTFGSGTRLTVV.

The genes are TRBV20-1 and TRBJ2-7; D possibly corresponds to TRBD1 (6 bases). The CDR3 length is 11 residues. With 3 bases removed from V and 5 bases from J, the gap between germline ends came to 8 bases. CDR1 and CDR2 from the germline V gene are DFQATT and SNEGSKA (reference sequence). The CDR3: CSASNRDEQYF. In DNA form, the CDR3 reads TGCAGTGCTAGCAACAGGGACGAGCAGTACTTC.